Listed here is a single T cell receptor beta chain. The antigen is not known. These data are taken from a study of T cell responses to AZD1222 COVID-19 vaccine. Study-wide results and limits: Only a handful of individuals given AZD1222 were seropositive at baseline. No repertoire was sampled before or during the peak T cell response, only after it.

CDR1 and CDR2 (germline): SGHTA, FQGNSA. V shed 1 base and J 5 bases; nucleotides not matched to a gene: 9. The CDR3 totals 16 residues. The repertoire was sequenced with immunoSEQ multiplex PCR; TCRdb's copy has only in-frame clones and lacks some. The sample shows approximately 170,000 clones, around nine tenths of them seen only once. The sample consisted of peripheral blood, taken on day 0 of AZD1222 vaccination. The sequence was obtained from an adult in good health. The chain has TRBV7-2 and TRBJ2-3, with 7 bases aligning to TRBD1. CDR3 coding DNA: TGTGCCAGCAGCTTAGGGTCTGGACAGGTGGGAGATACGCAGTATTTT. Translating gives CASSLGSGQVGDTQYF.